This T cell receptor (beta chain) was recorded in a study of graft-versus-host responses after intestinal transplantation. Libraries were prepared by immunoSEQ multiplex PCR; TCRdb keeps only in-frame clonotypes and omits some of them. The sample has approximately 88,000 clones; under 90% are singletons. To note about this clone: Its cognate antigen is unknown.

The length of the CDR3 is 12 residues. Germline V gene data show CDR1 as SGHRS and CDR2 as YFSETQ. V dropped 7 bases and J dropped 8 bases, with 15 bases sitting between them. Source: unstimulated CD4+ T cells sorted from spleen or lymph node cells, taken before intestinal transplant. This rearrangement joins TRBV5-1 to TRBJ1-1; a possible D gene is TRBD1 (5 bases). This TCR derives from a human donor who received an intestinal transplant. The CDR3 sequence is CASGGNGGEAFF. In nucleotides, the CDR3 is TGCGCCAGCGGGGGTAACGGGGGGGAAGCTTTCTTT.